Below, 19 T cell receptor beta chains from the same sample are listed, as sequenced in a study of blood T cell repertoires in COVID-19. The protocol was immunoSEQ multiplex PCR, while the TCRdb copy is restricted to in-frame clones and leaves out a portion. The repertoire holds approximately 300,000 clones, with 85% as singletons. The sequenced sample was PBMCs or T cells enriched from blood (not recorded which). The receptors were sampled from a woman aged 25 to 39 who had been exposed to COVID-19.

J is TRBJ1-6 and V is TRBV21-1. TRBV21-1 is noted as a pseudogene. The CDR3 loop spans 12 amino acids. The CDR3 is CASSNPDSPLHF. The CDR3 nucleotides are TGTGCCAGCAGCAACCCGGATTCACCCCTCCACTTT.

This chain links TRBV6-1 with TRBJ2-2; 11 bases match TRBD2. Trimming took 6 bases from V and 4 from J; bases not matched to a gene: 7. Germline loops: CDR1 MNHNS, CDR2 SASEGT. The CDR3 extends over 16 amino acids. CDR3 DNA sequence: TGTGCCAGCAGGGAAACTAGCGGGAGAGGCACCGGGGAGCTGTTTTTT. The encoded protein is CASRETSGRGTGELFF.

The chain joins TRBV4-1 to TRBJ2-1, with D possibly TRBD2 on 5 matching bases. CDR1 MGHRA and CDR2 YSYEKL come from the germline V gene. The V gene lost 1 base and the J gene lost 0 bases, with 7 bases spanning the gap. This CDR3 has 15 residues. CDR3 coding DNA: TGCGCCAGCAGCCAAGTGGGGAGCTCCTACAATGAGCAGTTCTTC. This sequence encodes CASSQVGSSYNEQFF.

The chain has TRBV14 and TRBJ2-7; no firm D call. The CDR3 extends over 13 amino acids. Germline V gene data show CDR1 as SGHDN and CDR2 as FVKESK. Trimming cost V 1 base and J 5 bases, with 9 bases left between them. CDR3 nucleotides: TGTGCCAGCAGCCAAGTCTGGCTCCACGAGCAGTACTTC. Amino acids: CASSQVWLHEQYF.

The rearrangement links TRBV30 to TRBJ1-6; D is undetermined. Germline V gives CDR1 GTSNPN, CDR2 SVGIG (reference sequence). V lost 1 base and J lost 12, with 13 bases in between. The CDR3 has 13 amino acids. The CDR3 DNA reads TGTGCCTGGAGTGACAGTTTTCTTCTACCCCTCCACTTT. Translating gives CAWSDSFLLPLHF.

CDR3 nucleotides: TGTGCCAGCAGCCCCCCCGGGGGAAATAACACTGAAGCTTTCTTT. This sequence encodes CASSPPGGNNTEAFF. The chain carries TRBV7-9 and TRBJ1-1; tentatively, D is TRBD1 (5 bases). Trimming stripped 5 bases from V and 2 bases from J, with 15 bases between. The CDR3 is 15 amino acids. Germline assignment: CDR1 SEHNR and CDR2 FQNEAQ (reference sequence).

This clone was recorded once. V usage is TRBV13 and J usage is TRBJ1-5; D is undetermined. The germline V gene encodes CDR1 PRHDT and CDR2 FYEKMQ (reference sequence). V was pared by 5 bases and J by 7 bases, with 15 bases between. The length of the CDR3 is 14 residues. CDR3 in amino acids: CASSQRGTGQPQHF. The CDR3 nucleotides read TGTGCCAGCAGCCAGCGGGGTACCGGACAGCCCCAGCATTTT.

The chain uses TRBV28 and TRBJ1-2; D unresolved. V lost 7 bases and J 2 bases, leaving 11 bases between the germline ends. The germline gives CDR1 MDHEN, CDR2 SYDVKM. This CDR3 has 13 amino acids. The CDR3 here is CASTRAVNYGYTF. CDR3 coding DNA: TGTGCCAGCACGAGGGCAGTAAACTATGGCTACACCTTC.

In the case of this clone: Other DNA sequences in the sample encode the same CDR3. The chain recombines TRBV6-5 with TRBJ1-2; 7 bases agree with TRBD1. This CDR3 contains 13 residues. The V and J ends lost 1 base and 6 bases, in that order; junction bases with no gene match: 2. Germline CDR1 MNHEY, CDR2 SVGAGI. The CDR3 DNA follows: TGTGCCAGCAGTTACTTTACAGGGGATGGCTACACCTTC. Amino acids: CASSYFTGDGYTF.

This rearrangement joins TRBV7-9 to TRBJ1-6, with 10 nucleotides matching TRBD1. Germline lookup yields CDR1 SEHNR and CDR2 FQNEAQ (reference sequence). Trimming removed 5 bases from V and 10 bases from J; junction bases left unmatched: 8. This CDR3 is built from 15 residues. The CDR3 coding sequence is TGTGCCAGCAGCGTCGGACAGGGGGAATGGTCACCCCTCCACTTT. It translates to CASSVGQGEWSPLHF.

The chain recombines TRBV27 with TRBJ2-3; 8 bases line up with TRBD2. Looked up from germline, CDR1 is MNHEY and CDR2 is SMNVEV (reference sequence). The CDR3 runs to 15 residues. With V trimmed by 5 bases and J by 2 bases, 6 bases remained unmatched. CDR3 sequence: CASSRRGGNTDTQYF. In DNA, the CDR3 is TGTGCCAGCAGTCGACGGGGGGGCAACACAGATACGCAGTATTTT.

J is TRBJ2-5 and V is TRBV19; TRBD1 matches 11 bases. Trimming cost V 3 bases and J 4 bases; bases outside gene matches: 7. The germline CDR1 and CDR2 sequences are LNHDA and SQIVND (reference sequence). This CDR3 has 16 residues. For the CDR3, the DNA is TGTGCCAGTAGTATGGGGAGGACAGGGGGCGCAGAGACCCAGTACTTC. Translating it yields CASSMGRTGGAETQYF.

The chain joins TRBV5-1 to TRBJ2-7; 10 nucleotides match TRBD1. Looked up from germline, CDR1 is SGHRS and CDR2 is YFSETQ. The V segment lost 0 bases and the J segment 10 bases; nucleotides outside the gene matches: 7. The CDR3 length is 14 residues. The CDR3 loop is CASSLVSGQGFQYF. CDR3 nucleotides: TGCGCCAGCAGCTTGGTGTCGGGACAGGGGTTCCAGTACTTC.

The chain joins TRBV4-3 to TRBJ1-3; possibly TRBD1 for D (5 bases). Deletions cut 0 bases from V and 0 bases from J, with 6 bases between. This CDR3 is built from 15 residues. Germline V gene sequence: CDR1 LGHNA, CDR2 YSLEER. The CDR3 loop is CASSQEDSSGNTIYF. The CDR3 coding sequence is TGCGCCAGCAGCCAAGAAGACAGCTCTGGAAACACCATATATTTT.

This chain uses TRBV24-1 with TRBJ1-1; a weak D match, TRBD1 (6 bases). Germline values: CDR1 KGHDR, CDR2 SFDVKD. The CDR3 has 13 residues. V was clipped by 6 bases and J by 5 bases, with 12 bases between them. CDR3 sequence (DNA): TGTGCCACCAGTTTAACAGGGTCGACTGAAGCTTTCTTT. It is translated as CATSLTGSTEAFF.

V is TRBV4-2 and J is TRBJ1-1; maybe TRBD1 (6 bases). Germline CDR1 reads LGHNA; CDR2 reads YNFKEQ. The V end was cut by 2 bases, the J end by 5 bases, with 12 bases between. The CDR3 spans 14 residues. This chain's CDR3 is CASSQTQGNTEAFF. Written as DNA, the CDR3 is TGTGCCAGCAGCCAAACTCAGGGGAATACTGAAGCTTTCTTT.

This clone showed up just once. V is TRBV30 and J is TRBJ2-1; 11 bases fit TRBD1. Unmatched junction bases numbered 11, after V lost 5 bases and J lost 8 bases. The germline gives CDR1 GTSNPN, CDR2 SVGIG (reference sequence). This CDR3 contains 15 residues. CDR3 residues: CAWAPLDRGRHEQFF. CDR3 nucleotides: TGTGCCTGGGCCCCCCTGGACAGGGGGCGGCATGAGCAGTTCTTC.

The V and J genes are TRBV19 and TRBJ1-2; tentatively, D is TRBD1 (6 bases). The CDR3 length is 13 residues. The germline V and J ends were trimmed by 3 bases and 6 bases, with 11 bases remaining between them. CDR1 LNHDA and CDR2 SQIVND come from the germline V gene (reference sequence). This CDR3 is CASSIAAGDGYTF. For the CDR3, the DNA is TGTGCCAGTAGTATTGCAGCAGGGGATGGCTACACCTTC.

The rearrangement joins TRBV9 to TRBJ2-3; no reliable D call. This CDR3 has 14 amino acids. V lost 4 bases and J lost 1, with 10 bases in between. Germline-derived CDR1 and CDR2 are SGDLS and YYNGEE. The chain's CDR3 is CASSPSRRTDTQYF. CDR3 in DNA: TGTGCCAGCAGCCCCTCTAGACGCACAGATACGCAGTATTTT.